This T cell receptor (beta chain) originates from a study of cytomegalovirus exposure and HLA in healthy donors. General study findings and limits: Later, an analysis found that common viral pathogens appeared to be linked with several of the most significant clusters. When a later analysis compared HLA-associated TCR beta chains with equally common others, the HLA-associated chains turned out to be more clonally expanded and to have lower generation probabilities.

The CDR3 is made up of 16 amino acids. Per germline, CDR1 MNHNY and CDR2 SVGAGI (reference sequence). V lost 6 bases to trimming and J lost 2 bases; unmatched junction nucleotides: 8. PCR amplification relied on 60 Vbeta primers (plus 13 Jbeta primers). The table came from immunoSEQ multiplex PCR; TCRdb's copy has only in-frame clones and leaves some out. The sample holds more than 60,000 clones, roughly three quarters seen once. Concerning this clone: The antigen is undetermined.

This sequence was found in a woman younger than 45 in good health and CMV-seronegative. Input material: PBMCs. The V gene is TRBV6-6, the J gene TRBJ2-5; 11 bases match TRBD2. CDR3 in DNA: TGTGCCAGCAGCCCCCGTGGGACTAGCGGACAAGAGACCCAGTACTTC. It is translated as CASSPRGTSGQETQYF.